These 8 T cell receptor beta chains were sequenced from one sample in a study of cytomegalovirus exposure and HLA in healthy donors. The PCR used 60 Vbeta and 13 Jbeta primers. Data came from immunoSEQ multiplex PCR; TCRdb stores just in-frame clones and leaves some out. The repertoire table contains 150,000 to 200,000 clones. What was sequenced was PBMCs. These TCRs come from a boy under 18 in good health and CMV-seronegative.

V is TRBV10-2 and J is TRBJ1-2, with D perhaps matching TRBD1 (6 bases). The length of the CDR3 is 14 residues. Trimming removed 0 bases at V and 4 bases at J, with 9 bases between. Germline values: CDR1 WSHSY, CDR2 SAAADI. CDR3 loop: CASSESRTVYGYTF. The CDR3 DNA follows: TGCGCCAGCAGTGAGTCGAGGACAGTCTATGGCTACACCTTC.

The J gene is TRBJ1-1, the V gene TRBV29-1; a possible D gene is TRBD1 (6 bases). V dropped 6 bases and J dropped 1 base, with 15 bases sitting between them. There are 14 residues in the CDR3. The germline V gene has CDR1 SQVTM and CDR2 ANQGSEA. The CDR3 is CSVVTGSGNTEAFF. The CDR3 coding sequence is TGCAGCGTCGTGACAGGTTCTGGGAACACTGAAGCTTTCTTT. The whole variable domain, filled in from reference TRBV29-1 and TRBJ1-1, reads SAVISQKPSRDICQRGTSLTIQCQVDSQVTMMFWYRQQPGQSLTLIATANQGSEATYESGFVIDKFPISRPNLTFSTLTVSNMSPEDSSIYLCSVVTGSGNTEAFFGQGTRLTVV.

The chain has TRBV10-3 and TRBJ2-3; no clear D. Per the germline V gene, CDR1 is ENHRY and CDR2 is SYGVKD. The CDR3 is 13 amino acids. The V end was cut by 5 bases, the J end by 2 bases, with 8 bases between. CDR3 sequence reads: CAISREHTDTQYF. CDR3 bases: TGTGCCATCAGTCGAGAGCACACAGATACGCAGTATTTT.

The chain recombines TRBV7-8 with TRBJ2-7; possibly TRBD1 for D (5 bases). The CDR3 runs 16 residues. The germline V and J ends were trimmed by 2 bases and 2 bases, with 16 bases remaining between them. Germline CDR1 SGHVS, CDR2 FQNEAQ. The CDR3 sequence: CASSLFPQGSTYEQYF. CDR3 bases: TGTGCCAGCAGCTTATTCCCCCAGGGCTCGACCTACGAGCAGTACTTC.

The chain carries TRBV6-5 and TRBJ2-7; 7 nucleotides match TRBD1. In germline, CDR1 is MNHEY, CDR2 SVGAGI. After removal of 5 bases from V and 4 bases from J, the junction contained 8 bases not matched to a gene. This CDR3 contains 14 residues. Here the CDR3 DNA reads TGTGCCAGCAGTAAATCGGGACAGAGTTACGAGCAGTACTTC. Encoded protein: CASSKSGQSYEQYF.

This rearrangement joins TRBV14 to TRBJ1-2; no clear D. Germline V gene data show CDR1 as SGHDN and CDR2 as FVKESK. V lost 0 bases to trimming and J lost 8 bases, with 13 bases between them. This CDR3 is 14 amino acids long. CDR3 in amino acids: CASSQDQREQGYTF. The DNA of the CDR3 is TGTGCCAGCAGCCAAGATCAGAGGGAACAAGGCTACACCTTC.

The V gene is TRBV7-6, the J gene TRBJ1-4; TRBD1 is a possible D gene (6 bases). CDR3 length: 14 residues. The germline V gene has CDR1 SGHVS and CDR2 FNYEAQ. Trimming shortened V by 5 bases and J by 7 bases, and 14 bases separated the two germline ends. For the CDR3, the DNA is TGTGCCAGCAGCCAGCGAGGGACACCTGAAAAACTGTTTTTT. It is translated as CASSQRGTPEKLFF.

The chain recombines TRBV4-2 with TRBJ2-3, with 16 bases fitting TRBD2. The CDR3 is 20 residues long. CDR1 and CDR2 from the germline V gene are LGHNA and YNFKEQ. V shed 2 bases and J 4 bases; nucleotides not matched to a gene: 12. The CDR3 DNA follows: TGTGCCAGCAGCCAAATAACCGGGACTAGCGGGGGGGCCCGGTCAGATACGCAGTATTTT. Translation gives CASSQITGTSGGARSDTQYF.